This TCR beta chain came from a study of T cells in AML relapse after transplant (dated by TCRdb to about 2019). Regarding the complete study: The remission controls were clinically matched patients who stayed in long-term complete remission and had follow-up of more than 3 years. Remission samples were bone marrow collected about 1 year after HSCT from patients who maintained complete remission. In a retrospective study, inhibitory receptor expression and TCR repertoires of bone marrow T cells were examined in patients who had received allogeneic HSCT for myeloid malignancy. On the study overall, not on this receptor specifically: Very few samples underpinned the TCR repertoire comparisons, and for unsorted bone marrow each group had only a few individuals.

Based on its abundance in the sample, this clonotype is medium-sized (0.01 to 0.1%). Its specific antigen is unknown. One base away there is no much larger clone; base qualities are not given. From a lookup of the germline V gene, CDR1 and CDR2 are MNHNS and SASEGT. Trimming takes 1 base from V and 10 bases from J, and the germline ends sit 11 bases apart. Taken from cysteine to phenylalanine, the CDR3 has 13 residues. Only the CDR3 DNA is retained, 39 bases long and in frame from the first base. The library was generated by PCR. A modified RACE PCR protocol, rather than multiplex PCR, was used to amplify TCR alpha and beta chains from RNA. Libraries were sequenced on an Illumina MiSeq, and raw reads were demultiplexed according to sample-specific barcode combinations. The authors processed their data as follows. TCR clonotypes were identified from the sequencing reads using MiXCR software. Clones were called with MiXCR by TCRdb after fastp trimmed the public reads at Q25, and only in-frame beta chains were retained. Entries that share a CDR3 protein sequence are merged under the most common genes and DNA. TCRdb's processing, not the study's, gives the V and J calls here. This sample is represented by 3,000 to 4,500 distinct CDR3 sequences; 9.5% to 12% of them were singletons. Less than 40% of the sample belongs to the ten largest clones.

In this chain, TRBV6-1 is recombined with TRBJ2-4; the D gene assignment is ambiguous. The sample consisted of bone marrow, either the whole sample or a sorted T cell fraction (not recorded which), taken in complete remission. The receptor comes from a human donor who had a stem cell transplant for acute myeloid leukemia. Some T cells seen after a transplant may have their origin in the graft donor. The CDR3 here reads CASSEGPDRIQYF. The DNA reads as follows: TGTGCCAGCAGTGAAGGCCCAGATCGGATTCAGTACTTC.